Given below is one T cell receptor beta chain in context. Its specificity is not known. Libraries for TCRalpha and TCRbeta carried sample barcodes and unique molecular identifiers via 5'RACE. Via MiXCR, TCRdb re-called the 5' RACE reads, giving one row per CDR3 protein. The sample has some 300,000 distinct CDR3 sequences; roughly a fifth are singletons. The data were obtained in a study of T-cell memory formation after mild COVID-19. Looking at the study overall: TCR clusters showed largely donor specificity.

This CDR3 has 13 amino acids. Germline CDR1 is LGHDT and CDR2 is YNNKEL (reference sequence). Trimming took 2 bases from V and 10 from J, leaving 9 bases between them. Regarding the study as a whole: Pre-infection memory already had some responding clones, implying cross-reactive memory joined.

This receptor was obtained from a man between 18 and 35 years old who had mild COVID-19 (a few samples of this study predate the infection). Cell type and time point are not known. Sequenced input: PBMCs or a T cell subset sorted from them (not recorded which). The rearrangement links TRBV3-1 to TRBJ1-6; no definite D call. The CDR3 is CASSQTGGSPLHF. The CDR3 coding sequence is TGTGCCAGCAGCCAAACTGGCGGGTCACCCCTCCACTTT.